Following are 5 T cell receptor beta chains from one sample sequenced in a study of cytomegalovirus exposure and HLA in healthy donors. It was with 60 Vbeta and 13 Jbeta primers that the PCR ran. Assay: immunoSEQ multiplex PCR; the TCRdb copy retains only in-frame clones and omits some. The table has 88,000 or so clones, approximately 66% seen once; the top ten hold 3.5% to 4.5%. Sequenced input: PBMCs. Receptors were obtained from a male donor in good health and CMV-seropositive.

As DNA, the CDR3 is TGTGCCAGCAGAAATAGCGGGAGGCTAATCGAGCAGTACTTC. This gives the protein CASRNSGRLIEQYF. This chain links TRBV28 with TRBJ2-7; 10 bases align to TRBD2. Germline trimming cut 6 bases from V and 6 bases from J; bases unmatched to any gene: 8. The CDR3 covers 14 residues. Germline V CDR1 and CDR2: MDHEN, SYDVKM.

The chain couples TRBV27 to TRBJ1-3; D uncertain. CDR1 and CDR2 from the germline V gene are MNHEY and SMNVEV (reference sequence). V was cut by 3 bases and J by 0 bases, with 9 bases left in between. The CDR3 runs 15 residues. The CDR3 nucleotides are TGTGCCAGCAGTTTGGGCCCCAACTCTGGAAACACCATATATTTT. Translation: CASSLGPNSGNTIYF.

V gene TRBV7-6 combines with J gene TRBJ2-3; D unresolved. Deletions cut 5 bases from V and 2 bases from J, with 11 bases between. CDR3 size: 14 residues. CDR1 SGHVS and CDR2 FNYEAQ come from the germline V gene. CDR3 amino acids: CASSPDGDTDTQYF. In DNA form, the CDR3 reads TGTGCCAGCAGCCCCGACGGAGACACAGATACGCAGTATTTT.

The V call is TRBV19, the J call TRBJ1-1, with 9 positions matching TRBD1. V shed 9 bases, J shed 8 bases, and the junction held 10 bases outside the gene matches. This CDR3 has 13 residues. Germline lookup yields CDR1 LNHDA and CDR2 SQIVND (reference sequence). CDR3 amino acids: CARGTGRWTEAFF. The CDR3 bases are TGTGCCAGAGGGACAGGGCGTTGGACCGAAGCTTTCTTT.

The V call is TRBV5-4, the J call TRBJ2-1; TRBD2 aligns across 8 bases. The germline CDR1 and CDR2 sequences are SGHNT and YYREEE (reference sequence). V lost 3 bases, J lost 8 bases, and 7 bases stayed unmatched. CDR3 length: 14 residues. The CDR3 is CASSSWTSLDEQFF. The CDR3 nucleotides are TGTGCCAGCAGCTCATGGACTAGCTTGGATGAGCAGTTCTTC.